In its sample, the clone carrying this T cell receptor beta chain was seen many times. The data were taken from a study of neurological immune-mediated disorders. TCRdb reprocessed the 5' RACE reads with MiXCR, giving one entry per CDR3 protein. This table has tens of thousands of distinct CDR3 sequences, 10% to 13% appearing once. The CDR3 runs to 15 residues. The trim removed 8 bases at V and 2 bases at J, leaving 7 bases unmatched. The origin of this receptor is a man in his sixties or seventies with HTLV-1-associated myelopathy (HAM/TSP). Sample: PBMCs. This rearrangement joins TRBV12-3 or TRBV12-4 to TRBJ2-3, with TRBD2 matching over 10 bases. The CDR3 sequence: CASGRSGRVTDTQYF. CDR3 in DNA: TGTGCCAGCGGCCGGAGCGGGAGGGTCACAGATACGCAGTATTTT.